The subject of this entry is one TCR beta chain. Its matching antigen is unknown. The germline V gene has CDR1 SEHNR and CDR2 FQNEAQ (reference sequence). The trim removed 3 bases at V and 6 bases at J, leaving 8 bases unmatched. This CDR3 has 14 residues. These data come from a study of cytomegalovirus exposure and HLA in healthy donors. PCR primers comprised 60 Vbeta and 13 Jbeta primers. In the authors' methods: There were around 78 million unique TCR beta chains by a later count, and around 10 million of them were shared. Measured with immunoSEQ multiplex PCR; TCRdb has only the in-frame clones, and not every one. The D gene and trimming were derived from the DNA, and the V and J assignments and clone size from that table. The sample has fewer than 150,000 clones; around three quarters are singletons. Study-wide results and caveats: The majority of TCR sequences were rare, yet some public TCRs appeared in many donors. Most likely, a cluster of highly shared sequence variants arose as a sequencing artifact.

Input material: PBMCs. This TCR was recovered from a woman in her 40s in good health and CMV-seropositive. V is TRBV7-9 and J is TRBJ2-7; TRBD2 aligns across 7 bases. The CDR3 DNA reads TGTGCCAGCAGCTTGGGCGGGAGTATGCCCGAGCAGTACTTC. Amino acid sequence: CASSLGGSMPEQYF.